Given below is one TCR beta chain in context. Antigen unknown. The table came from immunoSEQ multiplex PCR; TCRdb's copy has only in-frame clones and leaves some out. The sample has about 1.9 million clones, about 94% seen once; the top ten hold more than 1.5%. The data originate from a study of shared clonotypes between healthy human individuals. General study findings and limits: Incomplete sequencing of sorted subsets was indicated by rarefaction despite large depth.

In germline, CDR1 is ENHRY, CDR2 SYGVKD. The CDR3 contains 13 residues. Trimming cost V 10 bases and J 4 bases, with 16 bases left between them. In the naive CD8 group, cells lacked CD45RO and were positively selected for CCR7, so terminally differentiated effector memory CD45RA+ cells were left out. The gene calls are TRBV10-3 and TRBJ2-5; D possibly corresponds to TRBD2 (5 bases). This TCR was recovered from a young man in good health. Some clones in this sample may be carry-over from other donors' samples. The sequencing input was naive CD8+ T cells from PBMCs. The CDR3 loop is CANRGVLSETQYF. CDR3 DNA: TGTGCCAACCGGGGAGTGCTATCAGAGACCCAGTACTTC.